This T cell receptor (beta chain) appears in the sequencing data of a study of blood T cell dynamics during melanoma immunotherapy. Sample time point: pre-treatment baseline. This table comes from immunoSEQ multiplex PCR, and its TCRdb copy is limited to in-frame clones, with some not included. The sample contains 10,000 or so clones, approximately 89% of which appear only once. The CDR3 length is 11 residues. The germline V and J ends were trimmed by 5 bases and 5 bases, with 6 bases remaining between them. Germline V CDR1 and CDR2: PRHDT, FYEKMQ (reference sequence). This specimen was blood, taken from a patient treated with checkpoint blockade. The sequence derives from a human donor with melanoma. The chain couples TRBV13 to TRBJ1-1; no reliable D call. DNA for the CDR3: TGTGCCAGCAGCATGGATACTGAAGCTTTCTTT. Residues: CASSMDTEAFF. Looking up the rest from reference TRBV13 and TRBJ1-1 gives the full variable domain: AAGVIQSPRHLIKEKRETATLKCYPIPRHDTVYWYQQGPGQDPQFLISFYEKMQSDKGSIPDRFSAQQFSDYHSELNMSSLELGDSALYFCASSMDTEAFFGQGTRLTVV.